This T cell receptor (beta chain) originates from a study of CXCR3-negative and CXCR3-positive naive CD8 T cells. Study results and caveats: Surface CD5 matched across naive subsets, and TRB CDR3 properties served to infer TCR strength. The TRB CDR3s that CXCR3-positive naive cells carried were more hydrophobic than those of CXCR3-negative naive cells.

CDR3 length equals 15 residues. Germline CDR1 reads LGHNA; CDR2 reads YSLEER. CD45RO-CCR7+CD27+CD95- characterized naive CD8+ T cells. As regards this clonotype: Antigen specificity is unknown.

Carrying UMI labels, the TRB cDNA libraries were prepared through 5' RACE. From its re-call of the 5' RACE reads, TCRdb lists each CDR3 protein once, without DNA. The table lists 95,000 to 100,000 distinct CDR3 sequences. Sequenced sample: naive CXCR3+ CD8+ T cells from blood. Described subset: CD45RO-CCR7+CD27+CD95- naive CD8+ T cells expressing CXCR3 (TNR3+). V is TRBV4-3 and J is TRBJ2-7; the D call of TRBD1 rests on TCRdb alone, since no DNA is present to check it. The receptor was derived from a human donor in good health. Some clones in this sample may be carry-over from other donors' samples. CDR3 region: CASSPRHPSIYEQYF.